The 31 T cell receptor beta chains presented below share a single source sample, sequenced in a study of PD-L1 blockade in urothelial cancer. The time point was: pretreatment peripheral blood. Profiling relied on immunoSEQ multiplex PCR, and the TCRdb table lists in-frame clones only, not all of them. Of 90,000 or so clones in the sample, 90% were seen once. The material sequenced was PBMCs, taken around atezolizumab (anti-PD-L1) treatment. The receptors here all came from a man between 60 and 70 years old with urothelial cancer.

This clone was picked up one time. The chain combines TRBV11-2 with TRBJ2-7; 9 positions match TRBD2. Germline lookup yields CDR1 SGHAT and CDR2 FQNNGV. The junction had 6 bases not matched to a gene; V was cut back by 0 bases and J by 0 bases. This CDR3 is 17 amino acids long. The CDR3 DNA is TGTGCCAGCAGCTTAGATCATCTAGCGGGGAGCTCCTACGAGCAGTACTTC. It specifies CASSLDHLAGSSYEQYF.

J is TRBJ2-1 and V is TRBV6-5; D possibly corresponds to TRBD1 (6 bases). V was pared by 4 bases and J by 1 base, with 14 bases between. The V gene's germline CDR1 is MNHEY and CDR2 SVGAGI. The CDR3 is 16 amino acids. The CDR3 DNA reads TGTGCCAGCAGTTCCCCATACAGGGATTCCTACAATGAGCAGTTCTTC. Encoded protein: CASSSPYRDSYNEQFF.

This clone was found a few times. The V gene is TRBV30, the J gene TRBJ1-5; possible D gene TRBD1, 5 bases. Germline lookup yields CDR1 GTSNPN and CDR2 SVGIG (reference sequence). This CDR3 contains 13 residues. V lost 6 bases, J lost 5 bases, and 14 bases lay in between. The CDR3 DNA sequence: TGTGCCTGCGATCTCGGGGGAGATCAGCCCCAGCATTTT. Residues: CACDLGGDQPQHF. Full variable domain (rest looked up from reference TRBV30 and TRBJ1-5): SQTIHQWPATLVQPVGSPLSLECTVEGTSNPNLYWYRQAAGRGLQLLFYSVGIGQISSEVPQNLSASRPQDRQFILSSKKLLLSDSGFYLCACDLGGDQPQHFGDGTRLSIL.

The chain carries TRBV2 and TRBJ2-5; TRBD2 aligns across 9 bases. The trim removed 3 bases at V and 2 bases at J, leaving 4 bases unmatched. The CDR3 is 15 amino acids. Germline V gives CDR1 SNHLY, CDR2 FYNNEI. The CDR3 DNA is TGTGCCAGCAGTGACGCGGGGGGGCTACAAGAGACCCAGTACTTC. This sequence encodes CASSDAGGLQETQYF. Variable domain in full (rest from reference TRBV2 and TRBJ2-5): EPEVTQTPSHQVTQMGQEVILRCVPISNHLYFYWYRQILGQKVEFLVSFYNNEISEKSEIFDDQFSVERPDGSNFTLKIRSTKLEDSAMYFCASSDAGGLQETQYFGPGTRLLVL.

The chain links TRBV5-1 to TRBJ2-5; 11 bases are shared with TRBD1. V dropped 3 bases and J dropped 4; count of bases not matched to a gene: 8. There are 16 residues in the CDR3. Germline assignment: CDR1 SGHRS and CDR2 YFSETQ. The CDR3 is CASSSTGQGVGETQYF. The CDR3 DNA follows: TGCGCCAGCAGCTCTACGGGACAGGGGGTGGGAGAGACCCAGTACTTC.

The rearrangement uses TRBV19 and TRBJ2-6; maybe TRBD2 (6 bases). The V gene lost 5 bases and the J gene lost 0 bases, with 23 bases spanning the gap. The CDR3 is made up of 20 amino acids. CDR1 and CDR2 from the germline V gene are LNHDA and SQIVND (reference sequence). CDR3 sequence reads: CASSPIPGRRRSSGANVLTF. The CDR3 region has the DNA TGTGCCAGTAGTCCGATCCCAGGGAGGCGAAGAAGCTCTGGGGCCAACGTCCTGACTTTC.

V usage is TRBV10-3 and J usage is TRBJ2-1, with 7 bases fitting TRBD2. The CDR3 has 15 amino acids. The junction had 5 bases not matched to a gene; V was cut back by 4 bases and J by 2 bases. Germline CDR1 reads ENHRY; CDR2 reads SYGVKD. In DNA, the CDR3 is TGTGCCATCAGTGCTCAGCGGGGTACCTACAATGAGCAGTTCTTC. Residues: CAISAQRGTYNEQFF.

This chain uses TRBV19 with TRBJ2-7; D might be TRBD1 (5 bases). CDR1 and CDR2 from the germline V gene are LNHDA and SQIVND (reference sequence). V shed 4 bases and J shed 5 bases, with 18 bases lying between them. There are 15 residues in the CDR3. CDR3 coding DNA: TGTGCCAGTAGTAGAACAGGTAGCTCATCTCACGAGCAGTACTTC. The encoded protein is CASSRTGSSSHEQYF.

This rearrangement joins TRBV6-1 to TRBJ1-1; D may be TRBD1 (6 bases). Per the germline V gene, CDR1 is MNHNS and CDR2 is SASEGT. CDR3 length: 14 residues. The ends were cut back, 4 bases at V and 1 base at J, with 10 bases in the middle. The CDR3 spells CASSVRTENTEAFF. The CDR3 DNA follows: TGTGCCAGCAGTGTTAGGACAGAGAACACTGAAGCTTTCTTT.

The chain couples TRBV28 to TRBJ2-3; the match to TRBD1 covers 8 bases. The junction had 13 bases not matched to a gene; V was cut back by 6 bases and J by 5 bases. The germline V gene encodes CDR1 MDHEN and CDR2 SYDVKM. This CDR3 is 16 amino acids long. The CDR3 nucleotides read TGTGCCAGCAGCCCCTACCGGGCAGGGGGCAGAGATACGCAGTATTTT. Encoded protein: CASSPYRAGGRDTQYF.

V gene TRBV7-2 combines with J gene TRBJ2-2, with D possibly matching TRBD1 (6 bases). CDR3 size: 16 residues. The germline V gene encodes CDR1 SGHTA and CDR2 FQGNSA. Trimming took off 2 bases at V and 6 bases at J, with 16 bases between the two ends. In DNA, the CDR3 is TGTGCCAGCAGCTTACTCGACAGGAGTAGGGCCGGGGAGCTGTTTTTT. This sequence encodes CASSLLDRSRAGELFF.

The chain employs TRBV28 and TRBJ2-7; no clear D. The CDR3 consists of 11 residues. Trimming took 6 bases from V and 4 from J, leaving 7 bases between them. CDR1 is MDHEN, CDR2 SYDVKM, per germline. The CDR3, as DNA: TGTGCCAGCAGCCCAAAATACGAGCAGTACTTC. It yields the protein CASSPKYEQYF.

The rearrangement links TRBV7-2 to TRBJ2-1; TRBD2 matches 7 bases. After removal of 1 base from V and 15 bases from J, the junction contained 6 bases not matched to a gene. Germline CDR1 and CDR2: SGHTA and FQGNSA. The CDR3 loop spans 12 amino acids. CDR3 nucleotides: TGTGCCAGCAGCTTAGAAGCGGGGAGGAGGTTCTTC. Translation: CASSLEAGRRFF.

This clone appeared many times. This chain links TRBV28 with TRBJ1-5; D perhaps matches TRBD1 (6 bases). This CDR3 has 18 residues. V shed 3 bases and J shed 7 bases, with 25 bases lying between them. Germline V gene data show CDR1 as MDHEN and CDR2 as SYDVKM. The CDR3 here is CASSLPGDIQSFIQPQHF. DNA for the CDR3: TGTGCCAGCAGTTTGCCAGGGGACATACAATCATTTATCCAGCCCCAGCATTTT.

The rearrangement links TRBV5-5 to TRBJ1-3, with TRBD1 matching over 7 bases. V lost 2 bases and J lost 2; bases outside the gene matches: 4. The CDR3 consists of 15 residues. The germline CDR1 and CDR2 sequences are SGHKS and YYEKEE (reference sequence). CDR3 amino acids: CASSLQQGPGNTIYF. CDR3 DNA: TGTGCCAGCAGCTTACAACAGGGGCCTGGAAACACCATATATTTT. Variable domain in full (rest from reference TRBV5-5 and TRBJ1-3): DAGVTQSPTHLIKTRGQQVTLRCSPISGHKSVSWYQQVLGQGPQFIFQYYEKEERGRGNFPDRFSARQFPNYSSELNVNALLLGDSALYLCASSLQQGPGNTIYFGEGSWLTVV.

The gene calls are TRBV7-9 and TRBJ1-1; no firm D call. The CDR3 spans 13 residues. Trimming removed 5 bases at V and 1 base at J, with 8 bases between. The V gene's germline CDR1 is SEHNR and CDR2 FQNEAQ (reference sequence). As DNA, the CDR3 is TGTGCCAGCAGCACAGAGGGGAACACTGAAGCTTTCTTT. Protein product: CASSTEGNTEAFF.

V and J are TRBV6-6 and TRBJ1-2; 11 nucleotides line up with TRBD1. V shed 6 bases and J 8 bases; nucleotides not matched to a gene: 5. Germline V gene sequence: CDR1 MNHNY, CDR2 SVGAGI (reference sequence). This CDR3 spans 13 amino acids. The CDR3 region is CASRGGTGGGYTF. Written as DNA, the CDR3 is TGTGCCAGCAGGGGGGGGACAGGGGGAGGCTACACCTTC.

This chain links TRBV5-4 with TRBJ2-5; tentatively, D is TRBD2 (6 bases). The CDR3 has 16 residues. Germline lookup yields CDR1 SGHNT and CDR2 YYREEE (reference sequence). Trimming cost V 2 bases and J 2 bases, with 16 bases left between them. The CDR3: CASSFPGVAGQETQYF. CDR3 bases: TGTGCCAGCAGCTTTCCCGGTGTGGCGGGGCAAGAGACCCAGTACTTC. The variable domain in full, with the rest retrieved from reference TRBV5-4 and TRBJ2-5, is ETGVTQSPTHLIKTRGQQVTLRCSSQSGHNTVSWYQQALGQGPQFIFQYYREEENGRGNFPPRFSGLQFPNYSSELNVNALELDDSALYLCASSFPGVAGQETQYFGPGTRLLVL.

This clone was counted between two and nine times. The genes are TRBV28 and TRBJ1-5; tentative D call: TRBD1 (6 bases). The CDR3 spans 14 residues. The germline V gene encodes CDR1 MDHEN and CDR2 SYDVKM. Trimming pared 6 bases from V and 4 bases from J, leaving 13 bases between. The CDR3 protein is CASSIGQNNQPQHF. The CDR3 DNA follows: TGTGCCAGCAGCATCGGACAGAATAATCAGCCCCAGCATTTT.

The chain uses TRBV5-1 and TRBJ2-3; 9 nucleotides match TRBD2. Losses at the gene ends were 3 bases for V and 3 bases for J; bases not matched to a gene: 8. The length of the CDR3 is 16 residues. From germline, CDR1 is SGHRS and CDR2 YFSETQ. The CDR3 region is CASSYRGGGGTDTQYF. CDR3 nucleotide sequence: TGCGCCAGCAGCTACCGTGGCGGGGGGGGAACAGATACGCAGTATTTT.

V and J are TRBV6-5 and TRBJ2-3, with 8 bases fitting TRBD2. Germline-derived CDR1 and CDR2 are MNHEY and SVGAGI. The CDR3 has 14 amino acids. The V gene end was trimmed by 6 bases and the J gene end by 4 bases; junction bases not matched to a gene: 6. CDR3 residues: CASREGLVSDTQYF. The CDR3 DNA is TGTGCCAGCAGAGAGGGACTAGTCTCAGATACGCAGTATTTT.

CDR3 protein: CASSGILATSGNTIYF. The DNA of the CDR3 is TGTGCCAGCAGTGGAATACTTGCTACCTCTGGAAACACCATATATTTT. This chain links TRBV6-1 with TRBJ1-3; D is undetermined. This CDR3 region has 16 residues. V shed 4 bases and J shed 0 bases, with 13 bases lying between them. Germline CDR1 is MNHNS and CDR2 is SASEGT.

This rearrangement joins TRBV7-3 to TRBJ1-1, with D possibly TRBD1 on 6 matching bases. CDR1 is SGHTA and CDR2 is FQGTGA in the germline V gene. The CDR3 covers 14 residues. Trimming pared 4 bases from V and 4 bases from J, leaving 13 bases between. CDR3 residues: CASSSTQGSTEAFF. The CDR3 DNA reads TGTGCCAGCAGCTCAACTCAGGGGAGCACTGAAGCTTTCTTT. Complete variable domain (other parts from reference TRBV7-3 and TRBJ1-1): GAGVSQTPSNKVTEKGKYVELRCDPISGHTALYWYRQSLGQGPEFLIYFQGTGAADDSGLPNDRFFAVRPEGSVSTLKIQRTERGDSAVYLCASSSTQGSTEAFFGQGTRLTVV.

The rearrangement links TRBV6-5 to TRBJ2-7; TRBD2 matches 11 bases. V lost 6 bases and J lost 2; bases outside the gene matches: 3. The CDR3 loop spans 14 amino acids. Per germline, CDR1 MNHEY and CDR2 SVGAGI. CDR3 nucleotide sequence: TGTGCCAGCAGACTAGCGGGAGCGACCTACGAGCAGTACTTC. Its translation is CASRLAGATYEQYF.

The rearrangement uses TRBV28 and TRBJ2-7, with TRBD2 identical over 14 bases. The CDR3 totals 17 residues. Germline V gene data show CDR1 as MDHEN and CDR2 as SYDVKM. Trimming cost V 6 bases and J 5 bases; bases outside gene matches: 12. DNA for the CDR3: TGTGCCAGCAGATCGCACAGTACGACTAGCGGGAGGGACGAGCAGTACTTC. Residues: CASRSHSTTSGRDEQYF.

This clone turned up a few times. The chain employs TRBV19 and TRBJ2-7, with TRBD2 identical over 7 bases. This CDR3 region has 18 residues. Trimming took 7 bases from V and 5 from J; bases not matched to a gene: 23. CDR1 and CDR2 (germline): LNHDA, SQIVND (reference sequence). The CDR3 loop reads CASTPRRGSLIGRDEQYF. The CDR3 DNA reads TGTGCCAGTACTCCTCGGAGAGGGAGCCTCATAGGGAGGGACGAGCAGTACTTC.

This chain uses TRBV30 with TRBJ2-7; 9 bases map to TRBD1. The CDR3 is 13 residues long. The trim removed 3 bases at V and 4 bases at J, leaving 4 bases unmatched. From germline, CDR1 is GTSNPN and CDR2 SVGIG (reference sequence). This CDR3 is CAWSGTGRYEQYF. CDR3 bases: TGTGCCTGGAGCGGGACAGGGCGTTACGAGCAGTACTTC.

This chain uses TRBV10-1 with TRBJ2-3; D is unresolved. CDR3 size: 15 residues. Germline V gene lookup returns CDR1 WNHNN and CDR2 SYGVQD (reference sequence). Between the trimmed V and J ends, which lost 7 bases and 1 base, there was a span of 15 bases. This chain's CDR3 is CASKYRGNCTDTQYF. The CDR3 region has the DNA TGCGCCAGCAAGTACCGCGGAAACTGCACAGATACGCAGTATTTT.

This rearrangement joins TRBV18 to TRBJ1-2; TRBD1 agrees at 7 bases. The V gene end was trimmed by 6 bases and the J gene end by 8 bases; junction bases not matched to a gene: 12. Germline CDR1 reads KGHSH; CDR2 reads LQKENI. CDR3 length: 14 amino acids. CDR3 amino acids: CASSRDRRGSGYTF. The CDR3 bases are TGTGCCAGCTCGCGGGACAGAAGGGGGAGCGGCTACACCTTC.

V gene TRBV7-6 combines with J gene TRBJ2-7, with TRBD1 matching over 7 bases. The V and J ends lost 4 bases and 4 bases, in that order; junction bases with no gene match: 10. The CDR3 loop spans 15 amino acids. Per germline, CDR1 SGHVS and CDR2 FNYEAQ. The CDR3 DNA is TGTGCCAGCAGCTCGAGGGTCAGGGGGAGTTACGAGCAGTACTTC. Its translation: CASSSRVRGSYEQYF.

The rearrangement joins TRBV7-2 to TRBJ2-1, with D possibly being TRBD1 (6 bases). The CDR3 totals 14 residues. V lost 1 base to trimming and J lost 9 bases, with 13 bases between them. Germline assignment: CDR1 SGHTA and CDR2 FQGNSA. Here the CDR3 DNA reads TGTGCCAGCAGCTTAGTAGGGACAATTGGTGAGCAGTTCTTC. Protein sequence: CASSLVGTIGEQFF.